This T cell receptor (beta chain) emerged from a study of graft-versus-host responses after intestinal transplantation. Deletions cut 5 bases from V and 0 bases from J, with 21 bases between. This CDR3 spans 18 amino acids. Germline V gene sequence: CDR1 SGHAT, CDR2 FQNNGV. Sequencing was performed with immunoSEQ multiplex PCR; in TCRdb, only in-frame clones are kept and a portion is missing. The data contain under 55,000 clones, about 91% of them singletons. The source material was PBMCs, sampled 524 days after transplant. This TCR was sampled from a human patient who received an intestinal transplant, so some T cells may come from the graft donor. V is TRBV11-2 and J is TRBJ2-3; D is perhaps TRBD2 (5 bases). Here the CDR3 DNA reads TGTGCCAGCAGCCCATCCAATTCAGCGGAGACTAGCACAGATACGCAGTATTTT. Its translation is CASSPSNSAETSTDTQYF.